The 10 T cell receptor beta chains given below trace back to one sample, sequenced in a study of radiotherapy plus CTLA-4 blockade in lung cancer. The assay was immunoSEQ multiplex PCR, and TCRdb's table has in-frame clones only and misses some. Of about 98,000 clones in the sample, 88% were seen once. This sample comprised peripheral blood, obtained from a patient treated with radiotherapy plus ipilimumab. The receptors derive from a human donor with non-small cell lung cancer that progressed on radiotherapy plus ipilimumab.

The J gene is TRBJ1-1, the V gene TRBV30; D ambiguous. The CDR3 extends over 12 amino acids. Trimming took off 0 bases at V and 5 bases at J, with 7 bases between the two ends. Germline lookup yields CDR1 GTSNPN and CDR2 SVGIG (reference sequence). The CDR3 here is CAWSVRETEAFF. CDR3 in DNA: TGTGCCTGGAGTGTACGAGAGACTGAAGCTTTCTTT.

The chain combines TRBV10-2 with TRBJ2-1; D remains ambiguous. V was shortened by 3 bases and J by 7 bases, with 4 bases between the two germline ends. The CDR3 length is 11 residues. The V gene's germline CDR1 is WSHSY and CDR2 SAAADI. The CDR3 spells CASSDFNEQFF. In DNA form, the CDR3 reads TGCGCCAGCAGTGATTTTAATGAGCAGTTCTTC.

The V gene is TRBV11-2, the J gene TRBJ2-2; 12 nucleotides line up with TRBD2. J lost 6 bases, V lost 5 bases, and 10 bases had no gene match. The CDR3 covers 17 residues. The germline V gene encodes CDR1 SGHAT and CDR2 FQNNGV. The CDR3 DNA reads as TGTGCCAGCAGCCCGACTAGCGGGAGAGGGAAACCCGGGGAGCTGTTTTTT. Translation: CASSPTSGRGKPGELFF.

The genes are TRBV10-2 and TRBJ2-3; unclear D gene. Trimming shortened V by 3 bases and J by 0 bases, and 7 bases separated the two germline ends. Germline CDR1 WSHSY, CDR2 SAAADI. The CDR3 is made up of 14 amino acids. In DNA, the CDR3 is TGCGCCAGCAGTGATTCGGACAGCACAGATACGCAGTATTTT. Translating it yields CASSDSDSTDTQYF.

The gene calls are TRBV28 and TRBJ1-5, with 7 bases fitting TRBD1. The V gene end was trimmed by 6 bases and the J gene end by 7 bases; junction bases not matched to a gene: 9. CDR3 length: 14 amino acids. Germline lookup yields CDR1 MDHEN and CDR2 SYDVKM. This chain's CDR3 is CASSQQGRGQPQHF. CDR3 sequence (DNA): TGTGCCAGCAGCCAACAGGGGAGGGGGCAGCCCCAGCATTTT.

The chain's CDR3 is CASNDFPRGTQYF. The CDR3 DNA sequence: TGTGCCAGCAATGACTTTCCGCGGGGGACCCAGTACTTC. This chain connects TRBV6-5 to TRBJ2-5; TRBD2 might be the D (6 bases). Germline CDR1 and CDR2: MNHEY and SVGAGI. The CDR3 length is 13 residues. V gave up 7 bases and J gave up 7 bases, with 16 bases separating them.

This clone turned up a few times. V gene TRBV18 combines with J gene TRBJ2-7; no clear D gene. Germline loops: CDR1 KGHSH, CDR2 LQKENI. V was pared by 3 bases and J by 4 bases, with 7 bases between. There are 12 residues in the CDR3. The CDR3 here is CASSPARYEQYF. CDR3 DNA sequence: TGTGCCAGCTCACCTGCGAGATACGAGCAGTACTTC.

This chain uses TRBV10-3 with TRBJ2-1; perhaps TRBD2 as D (6 bases). The CDR3 has 14 residues. Germline V gene data show CDR1 as ENHRY and CDR2 as SYGVKD. Trimming took off 4 bases at V and 7 bases at J, with 14 bases between the two ends. The CDR3 DNA is TGTGCCATCAGTGGTGGGGGGAGAGGTAATGAGCAGTTCTTC. Its translation is CAISGGGRGNEQFF.

The gene calls are TRBV30 and TRBJ1-1, with 8 bases identical to TRBD1. The V gene's germline CDR1 is GTSNPN and CDR2 SVGIG (reference sequence). The CDR3 has 12 amino acids. The V gene end was trimmed by 4 bases and the J gene end by 5 bases; junction bases not matched to a gene: 3. CDR3 bases: TGTGCCTGGAAAGGGACAGGTACTGAAGCTTTCTTT. It translates to CAWKGTGTEAFF.

The chain employs TRBV6-5 and TRBJ2-7, with D possibly TRBD2 on 5 matching bases. Trimming shortened V by 11 bases and J by 2 bases, and 22 bases separated the two germline ends. CDR1 and CDR2 (germline): MNHEY, SVGAGI. The CDR3 length is 15 residues. The CDR3 here is CAGPPGEPLTYEQYF. In DNA, the CDR3 is TGTGCCGGGCCTCCCGGGGAGCCCCTAACCTACGAGCAGTACTTC.